The 29 T cell receptor beta chains below come from one sample, sequenced in a study of molecular identifiers for immune sequencing clone quantification. One entry per CDR3 protein results from TCRdb running MiXCR on the PCR reads. Of around 8,000 distinct CDR3 sequences in the sample, 35% were seen once. The sequenced sample was naive CD8+ T cells from blood, with Jurkat cell RNA spiked in. Subset meaning: FACS-sorted CD8+CD4-CCR7+CD45RA+ naive T cells. Every receptor here comes from a human donor in good health. Some libraries in this study had Jurkat cell RNA spiked in.

V is TRBV6-5 and J is TRBJ2-7; 11 nucleotides match TRBD1. J gave up 3 bases and V 5 bases, and 6 bases lay outside the gene matches. Germline V gene data show CDR1 as MNHEY and CDR2 as SVGAGI. CDR3 size: 15 residues. The DNA of the CDR3 is TGTGCCAGCAGTAACCCGGACAGGGGGCTCTACGAGCAGTACTTC. It translates to CASSNPDRGLYEQYF.

By frequency in the sample, this clonotype is medium-sized (0.01 to 0.1%). The chain has TRBV3-1 and TRBJ2-7; 7 bases match TRBD2. CDR1 is LGHDT, CDR2 YNNKEL, per germline (reference sequence). CDR3 size: 15 residues. Trimming at V came to 6 bases and at J to 3 bases, leaving 11 bases not matched to a gene. The CDR3 DNA sequence: TGTGCCAGCAGTCCAGGTCCGGGAGGAAGCTACGAGCAGTACTTC. This gives the protein CASSPGPGGSYEQYF.

This clonotype has just a few counts. This chain connects TRBV28 to TRBJ1-1; D is possibly TRBD1 (5 bases). Looked up from germline, CDR1 is MDHEN and CDR2 is SYDVKM. V was trimmed by 3 bases and J by 6 bases, leaving 8 bases between them. This CDR3 is built from 12 residues. The CDR3 DNA follows: TGTGCCAGCAGTTTGTGGGGGGCTGAAGCTTTCTTT. The encoded protein is CASSLWGAEAFF.

The CDR3 region is CAIKGTGPLWPGELFF. DNA of the CDR3: TGTGCCATCAAGGGCACGGGACCTCTGTGGCCCGGGGAGCTGTTTTTT. The V gene is TRBV10-3, the J gene TRBJ2-2; the D call may be TRBD1 or TRBD2 (5 bases each). The V gene's germline CDR1 is ENHRY and CDR2 SYGVKD. The CDR3 totals 16 residues. The V end lost 7 bases, the J end lost 6 bases, and 21 bases lay between the germline ends.

The chain has TRBV11-2 and TRBJ1-1; unclear D gene. This CDR3 is 14 amino acids long. The V and J ends lost 1 base and 1 base respectively, with 7 bases between them. Per the germline V gene, CDR1 is SGHAT and CDR2 is FQNNGV. The CDR3 sequence: CASSLVARNTEAFF. The DNA of the CDR3 is TGTGCCAGCAGCTTAGTAGCACGGAACACTGAAGCTTTCTTT. Using reference TRBV11-2 and TRBJ1-1 for the parts outside the CDR3, the full variable domain is EAGVAQSPRYKIIEKRQSVAFWCNPISGHATLYWYQQILGQGPKLLIQFQNNGVVDDSQLPKDRFSAERLKGVDSTLKIQPAKLEDSAVYLCASSLVARNTEAFFGQGTRLTVV.

Comment on this clonotype: One end of the junction does not line up with germline, which may come from a read error. This chain uses TRBV5-4 with TRBJ2-7, with 13 bases aligning to TRBD2. The CDR3 has 17 amino acids. Germline V gives CDR1 SGHNT, CDR2 YYREEE (reference sequence). The CDR3 DNA is TGTGCCTGCAGCGAGCCGGGACTAGCGGGATACTCCTACGAGCAGTACTTC. Translation gives CACSEPGLAGYSYEQYF.

Concerning this clonotype itself: A much more abundant neighbour one base away suggests this may be a read error. DNA for the CDR3: TGTGCCAGCAGTTCTTACAGGGTCGGCACAGATACGCTGTATTTT. Amino acids: CASSSYRVGTDTLYF. The chain carries TRBV28 and TRBJ2-3, with D tentatively TRBD1 (6 bases). The CDR3 sequence is 15 residues long. Germline V lookup: CDR1 MDHEN, CDR2 SYDVKM.

This clonotype is classed as medium-sized. This chain connects TRBV28 to TRBJ2-5, with 11 bases aligning to TRBD2. Germline assignment: CDR1 MDHEN and CDR2 SYDVKM. With V trimmed by 2 bases and J by 4 bases, 6 bases remained unmatched. The CDR3 sequence is 16 residues long. CDR3 bases: TGTGCCAGCAGTTTACTACTAGCGGGAGCCGGAGAGACCCAGTACTTC. Encoded protein: CASSLLLAGAGETQYF.

About this clonotype: A junction end diverges from the germline sequence, so it may reflect a read error. The V call is TRBV29-1, the J call TRBJ2-2, with D tentatively TRBD2 (5 bases). The V gene's germline CDR1 is SQVTM and CDR2 ANQGSEA. The CDR3 has 15 amino acids. DNA of the CDR3: TGCAGCGCTGCAGGACTGTCCCCGAACACCGGGGAGCTGCTTTTT. It codes for CSAAGLSPNTGELLF.

This clonotype is labeled as medium-sized. The V and J genes are TRBV5-4 and TRBJ2-5; D is ambiguous. CDR3 length equals 13 residues. Germline assignment: CDR1 SGHNT and CDR2 YYREEE (reference sequence). V gave up 0 bases and J gave up 5 bases, with 8 bases separating them. CDR3 coding DNA: TGTGCCAGCAGCTTGGACCGCGCGGAGACCCAGTACTTC. This codes for CASSLDRAETQYF.

This clonotype is judged medium-sized. This chain joins TRBV7-9 and TRBJ2-3; 10 positions match TRBD1. V gave up 4 bases and J gave up 4 bases; unmatched junction bases: 8. Per the germline V gene, CDR1 is SEHNR and CDR2 is FQNEAQ (reference sequence). The length of the CDR3 is 16 residues. CDR3 DNA sequence: TGTGCCAGCAGCTCAACCCGGGACAGGGGTTCAGATACGCAGTATTTT. Translation gives CASSSTRDRGSDTQYF.

This clonotype was found a few times. The chain recombines TRBV7-2 with TRBJ2-5; D not certain. CDR1 is SGHTA, CDR2 FQGNSA, per germline. V gave up 5 bases and J gave up 2 bases, with 12 bases separating them. CDR3 length equals 14 residues. For the CDR3, the DNA is TGTGCCAGCAGCCCCGATAGGGAACAAGAGACCCAGTACTTC. The encoded protein is CASSPDREQETQYF.

Regarding this clonotype: With a much larger clone just one base away, this may be a read error. The chain is built from TRBV6-2 or TRBV6-3 and TRBJ1-5; a weak D match, TRBD1 (6 bases). CDR1 and CDR2 (germline): MNHEY, SVGEGT. The CDR3 covers 13 residues. Trimming removed 8 bases from V and 3 bases from J, with 11 bases in between. The CDR3 region is CASRDRINQPQHF. The CDR3, as DNA: TGTGCCAGCCGTGACAGGATCAATCAGCCCCAGCATTTT.

Remarks on this clonotype: The conserved closing phenylalanine or tryptophan is absent in this CDR3, likely reflecting a read error. The chain uses TRBV2 and TRBJ2-1; tentative D call: TRBD2 (5 bases). CDR3 length: 15 amino acids. Per germline, CDR1 SNHLY and CDR2 FYNNEI. The V and J ends lost 4 bases and 5 bases respectively, with 15 bases between them. The CDR3 is CASSGMRRANNEQFS. The CDR3 nucleotides are TGTGCCAGCAGTGGTATGAGGCGGGCTAACAATGAGCAGTTCTCC.

Of note for this clonotype: The CDR3 carries no conserved terminal phenylalanine or tryptophan, so it likely arises from a read error. The V call is TRBV7-9, the J call TRBJ1-5, with D perhaps matching TRBD1 (5 bases). This CDR3 is built from 17 residues. Germline CDR1 is SEHNR and CDR2 is FQNEAQ (reference sequence). CDR3 in amino acids: CASSPGIPDFGNHPQHL. The CDR3 region has the DNA TGTGCCAGCAGCCCAGGGATACCCGATTTTGGCAATCATCCCCAGCATTTA.

Note on this clonotype: A much more abundant neighbour one base away suggests this may be a read error. J is TRBJ2-5 and V is TRBV7-6, with TRBD2 identical over 7 bases. The CDR3 runs 20 residues. Trimming took 5 bases from V and 0 from J; bases not matched to a gene: 21. Germline values: CDR1 SGHVS, CDR2 FNYEAQ. The CDR3 here is CASSIPLIASSSGHQETQYF. The CDR3 coding sequence is TGTGCCAGCAGCATACCTTTAATTGCGTCCTCTAGCGGCCACCAAGAGACCCAGTACTTC.

The V call is TRBV27, the J call TRBJ2-3, with 8 bases identical to TRBD2. V dropped 7 bases and J dropped 4; count of bases not matched to a gene: 13. The CDR3 runs to 16 residues. Germline lookup yields CDR1 MNHEY and CDR2 SMNVEV (reference sequence). CDR3 nucleotide sequence: TGTGCCAGCAAGTATCTAAGCGGGAGTAGATCAGATACGCAGTATTTT. Encoded protein: CASKYLSGSRSDTQYF.

Note on this clonotype: At one end the junction does not follow the germline gene, possibly because of a read error. This chain uses TRBV7-2 with TRBJ2-5; D is unresolved. This CDR3 has 14 amino acids. Germline CDR1 and CDR2: SGHTA and FQGNSA. The CDR3 loop is CASSPDREQEPQYF. DNA of the CDR3: TGTGCCAGCAGCCCCGATAGGGAACAAGAGCCCCAGTACTTC.

Turning to this clonotype: A much larger clone lies one base from this, so it may be a read error. CDR3 protein: CASASLQGGTEQYF. CDR3 nucleotides: TGTGCCAGCGCCTCCCTACAGGGGGGGACCGAGCAGTACTTC. The chain employs TRBV4-2 and TRBJ2-7; tentatively, D is TRBD1 (8 bases). Germline CDR1 and CDR2: LGHNA and YNFKEQ. The CDR3 runs to 14 residues. V was cut by 8 bases and J by 6 bases, with 20 bases left in between.

In this sample, this clonotype is medium-sized. This chain uses TRBV5-1 with TRBJ2-3, with D tentatively TRBD1 or TRBD2 (5 bases each). Germline lookup yields CDR1 SGHRS and CDR2 YFSETQ. The CDR3 extends over 15 amino acids. The V end was cut by 2 bases, the J end by 4 bases, with 14 bases between. CDR3 in amino acids: CASSFGTSDADTQYF. Written as DNA, the CDR3 is TGCGCCAGCAGCTTTGGGACGAGCGACGCAGATACGCAGTATTTT.

This clonotype has more than one count but fewer than ten. The chain joins TRBV7-9 to TRBJ2-2, with D perhaps matching TRBD1 (6 bases). The CDR3 contains 15 residues. Deletions cut 4 bases from V and 5 bases from J, with 14 bases between. The V gene's germline CDR1 is SEHNR and CDR2 FQNEAQ (reference sequence). The CDR3 protein is CASSSVAGDTGELFF. CDR3 nucleotide sequence: TGTGCCAGCAGCTCGGTGGCAGGGGATACCGGGGAGCTGTTTTTT.

This clonotype was counted a single time. Given the absence of the conserved phenylalanine or tryptophan at the CDR3 end, a read error is likely. It is unclear where the CDR3 begins or ends on the DNA, so no DNA is shown, and the CDR3 is as TCRdb lists it. The chain joins TRBV27 to TRBJ1-1. Looked up from germline, CDR1 is MNHEY and CDR2 is SMNVEV (reference sequence). The CDR3 spans 15 amino acids, including both terminal residues. The CDR3 here is CASSLSGSMNTEAFS.

The chain recombines TRBV12-5 with TRBJ1-1; no definite D call. V was cut by 9 bases and J by 1 base, with 12 bases left in between. The CDR3 contains 13 residues. CDR1 is LGHNT, CDR2 FRNRAP, per germline. CDR3 DNA sequence: TGTGCTAGCCAGTCCGGGGAGAACACTGAAGCTTTCTTT. Translated: CASQSGENTEAFF. The complete variable domain, with remaining parts taken from reference TRBV12-5 and TRBJ1-1, reads DARVTQTPRHKVTEMGQEVTMRCQPILGHNTVFWYRQTMMQGLELLAYFRNRAPLDDSGMPKDRFSAEMPDATLATLKIQPSEPRDSAVYFCASQSGENTEAFFGQGTRLTVV.

The chain carries TRBV29-1 and TRBJ1-4; 10 nucleotides match TRBD1. Germline loops: CDR1 SQVTM, CDR2 ANQGSEA. The CDR3 totals 15 residues. V was clipped by 7 bases and J by 3 bases; unmatched bases: 8. The chain's CDR3 is CSDMTGGLSNEKLFF. The CDR3 region has the DNA TGCAGCGATATGACAGGGGGCTTATCTAATGAAAAACTGTTTTTT.

This clonotype has a single count. The chain employs TRBV9 and TRBJ2-7; perhaps TRBD2 as D (6 bases). The germline V gene has CDR1 SGDLS and CDR2 YYNGEE. CDR3 length equals 14 residues. The V and J ends lost 3 bases and 3 bases respectively, with 13 bases between them. CDR3: CASSASGEIYEQYF. CDR3 DNA sequence: TGTGCCAGCAGCGCCTCGGGAGAAATCTACGAGCAGTACTTC.

This chain joins TRBV27 and TRBJ1-5, with 7 bases matching TRBD1. CDR3 length: 14 amino acids. Germline CDR1 MNHEY, CDR2 SMNVEV (reference sequence). V lost 6 bases to trimming and J lost 2 bases; unmatched junction nucleotides: 4. The CDR3, as DNA: TGTGCCAGCAGCAACAGGGGAGGCAATCAGCCCCAGCATTTT. It yields the protein CASSNRGGNQPQHF.

As regards this clonotype: The junction does not match germline at one end; this may be a read error. The gene calls are TRBV5-4 and TRBJ2-6; no clear D. Germline CDR1 is SGHNT and CDR2 is YYREEE (reference sequence). This CDR3 has 16 amino acids. The CDR3 region has the DNA TGTACCAGCAGTTCTGACGACTGGGGTGGGGCCAACGTCCTGACTTTC. This encodes CTSSSDDWGGANVLTF.

With respect to this clonotype: One base away lies a much larger clone, so this may be a sequencing read error. The chain recombines TRBV28 with TRBJ2-4, with 9 bases identical to TRBD1. Germline CDR1 is MDHEN and CDR2 is SYDVKM. Trimming took 4 bases from V and 11 from J; bases not matched to a gene: 9. CDR3 length equals 14 residues. The CDR3 coding sequence is TGTGCCAGCAGTTCTGGGACAGGGCAGGACTTTCAGTACTTC. Its translation: CASSSGTGQDFQYF.

As regards this clonotype: A much larger clone lies one base from this, so it may be a read error. The V and J genes are TRBV5-1 and TRBJ1-1; weak D call: TRBD1 (5 bases). From germline, CDR1 is SGHRS and CDR2 YFSETQ. Trimming cost V 7 bases and J 0 bases, with 13 bases left between them. The CDR3 is made up of 14 amino acids. The CDR3 region is CASSEGLMNTEAFF. In nucleotides, the CDR3 is TGCGCCAGCTCCGAGGGACTGATGAACACTGAAGCTTTCTTT.